What follows are 23 T cell receptor beta chains derived from one specimen sequenced in a study of CXCR3-negative and CXCR3-positive naive CD8 T cells. Each TRB cDNA library was prepared by 5' RACE (with UMI labels). TCRdb re-analyzed the 5' RACE reads; it lists each CDR3 protein once, without DNA. The sample table includes roughly 7,100 distinct CDR3 sequences. Specimen: naive CXCR3- CD8+ T cells from blood. The sample's subset: CD45RO-CCR7+CD27+CD95- naive CD8+ T cells lacking CXCR3 (TNR3-). All receptors come from a human donor in good health. Some clones in this sample may be carry-over from other donors' samples.

This clonotype is called medium-sized based on its frequency. V is TRBV29-1 and J is TRBJ2-7; without DNA, the TCRdb call of TRBD2 cannot be checked. Germline CDR1 reads SQVTM; CDR2 reads ANQGSEA. The CDR3 length is 14 residues. This CDR3 reads CSVESESASYEQYF.

According to its frequency, this clonotype is medium-sized. This chain links TRBV7-9 with TRBJ2-5. The CDR3 spans 14 residues. CDR1 and CDR2 (germline): SEHNR, FQNEAQ (reference sequence). CDR3 loop: CASSLGRDQETQYF.

The genes are TRBV4-1 and TRBJ2-1; TCRdb names TRBD1, which stays unverified in the absence of DNA. Germline values: CDR1 MGHRA, CDR2 YSYEKL. This CDR3 spans 15 amino acids. The CDR3: CASSQEPGFWNEQFF.

The CDR3 loop reads CASSSPDDGNTIYF. This chain connects TRBV7-6 to TRBJ1-3; as DNA is missing, the TRBD1 call by TCRdb cannot be tested. This CDR3 spans 14 amino acids. Germline CDR1 and CDR2: SGHVS and FNYEAQ.

The J gene is TRBJ2-3, the V gene TRBV6-5; TCRdb designates TRBD2, a call that cannot be tested without DNA. The CDR3 has 17 amino acids. Germline lookup yields CDR1 MNHEY and CDR2 SVGAGI. CDR3 region: CASSYLMSGSRADTQYF.

Its frequency marks this clonotype as medium-sized. The chain uses TRBV7-3 and TRBJ2-1; the TCRdb D gene call, TRBD2, has no DNA to confirm it. The CDR3 contains 16 residues. Germline CDR1 and CDR2: SGHTA and FQGTGA. CDR3 sequence: CASSPSWLAGDNEQFF.

V usage is TRBV20-1 and J usage is TRBJ2-1; without DNA, the TCRdb call of TRBD2 cannot be checked. Germline V gene sequence: CDR1 DFQATT, CDR2 SNEGSKA (reference sequence). The CDR3 has 18 amino acids. The CDR3 region is CSARPGLAGVSSYNEQFF.

The rearrangement links TRBV14 to TRBJ2-7. CDR1 is SGHDN, CDR2 FVKESK, per germline. This CDR3 contains 13 residues. CDR3 residues: CASSQGGFHEQYF.

This clonotype is classed as medium-sized by frequency. The rearrangement links TRBV28 to TRBJ2-5. This CDR3 has 14 residues. Germline V lookup: CDR1 MDHEN, CDR2 SYDVKM. The CDR3 region is CASSLGMYQETQYF.

The rearrangement joins TRBV13 to TRBJ1-5. CDR1 is PRHDT, CDR2 FYEKMQ, per germline (reference sequence). The CDR3 length is 14 residues. The CDR3: CASSLGRLNQPQHF.

The CDR3 sequence is CASTKNPGLAHEQFF. The chain employs TRBV7-2 and TRBJ2-1; TCRdb's D gene call, TRBD2, goes unchecked for lack of DNA. This CDR3 region has 15 residues. Looked up from germline, CDR1 is SGHTA and CDR2 is FQGNSA.

The V gene is TRBV20-1, the J gene TRBJ2-1; with no DNA, the TCRdb D assignment of TRBD1 cannot be verified. Germline CDR1 reads DFQATT; CDR2 reads SNEGSKA (reference sequence). The CDR3 loop spans 14 amino acids. The CDR3 protein is CSARGSNRGGEQFF.

V gene TRBV10-3 combines with J gene TRBJ2-5. Germline V lookup: CDR1 ENHRY, CDR2 SYGVKD. This CDR3 contains 15 residues. The chain's CDR3 is CAISVDTTNQETQYF.

Measured by frequency, this clonotype is medium-sized. The chain joins TRBV7-8 to TRBJ2-1; with no DNA, the TCRdb D assignment of TRBD1 cannot be verified. Per the germline V gene, CDR1 is SGHVS and CDR2 is FQNEAQ. The CDR3 extends over 12 amino acids. The CDR3 loop reads CASSTGGHEQFF.

Considering frequency, this clonotype is medium-sized (0.01 to 0.1%). The chain links TRBV11-2 to TRBJ2-1; TCRdb lists TRBD1, though no DNA is available to test this call. The V gene's germline CDR1 is SGHAT and CDR2 FQNNGV. This CDR3 comprises 14 residues. CDR3: CASSLGDRYNEQFF.

This rearrangement joins TRBV6-4 to TRBJ1-5; TCRdb picks TRBD1, but there is no DNA to check that call. The germline CDR1 and CDR2 sequences are MRHNA and SNTAGT. This CDR3 region has 13 residues. CDR3 amino acids: CASSDTWGQPQHF.

Considering frequency, this clonotype is medium-sized. The chain has TRBV9 and TRBJ1-5. This CDR3 is built from 15 residues. The V gene's germline CDR1 is SGDLS and CDR2 YYNGEE. This chain's CDR3 is CASSVDGGGNQPQHF.

This clonotype registers medium-sized (0.01 to 0.1%) by frequency. This rearrangement joins TRBV14 to TRBJ2-7; the D call of TRBD2 rests on TCRdb alone, since no DNA is present to check it. The CDR3 contains 14 residues. The germline gives CDR1 SGHDN, CDR2 FVKESK. The CDR3: CASSPLAGPYEQYF.

The rearrangement joins TRBV19 to TRBJ2-7; TCRdb's assignment of TRBD1 cannot be checked, as there is no DNA. The germline V gene has CDR1 LNHDA and CDR2 SQIVND (reference sequence). The CDR3 spans 13 residues. CDR3 sequence reads: CATRDSGTYEQYF.

By frequency, this clonotype is medium-sized. The genes are TRBV12-3 or TRBV12-4 and TRBJ2-3; there is no DNA to check the TCRdb D call of TRBD1. The CDR3 loop spans 14 amino acids. CDR3 amino acids: CAIETGQGGDTQYF.

The CDR3 is CASRHRTGSMNTEAFF. The chain recombines TRBV12-3 or TRBV12-4 with TRBJ1-1. The CDR3 spans 16 residues.

The chain employs TRBV21-1 and TRBJ2-1; checking the TCRdb D call of TRBD1 is not possible without DNA. TRBV21-1 is recorded as a pseudogene. This CDR3 has 16 residues. CDR3 region: CASSSTGRLNHNEQFF.

This clonotype is called medium-sized based on its frequency. V is TRBV7-8 and J is TRBJ2-1; TCRdb names TRBD2, which stays unverified in the absence of DNA. This CDR3 has 16 amino acids. The V gene's germline CDR1 is SGHVS and CDR2 FQNEAQ. The CDR3 here is CASSLARAGPHNEQFF. Using reference TRBV7-8 and TRBJ2-1 for the parts outside the CDR3, the full variable domain is GAGVSQSPRYKVAKRGQDVALRCDPISGHVSLFWYQQALGQGPEFLTYFQNEAQLDKSGLPSDRFFAERPEGSVSTLKIQRTQQEDSAVYLCASSLARAGPHNEQFFGPGTRLTVL.